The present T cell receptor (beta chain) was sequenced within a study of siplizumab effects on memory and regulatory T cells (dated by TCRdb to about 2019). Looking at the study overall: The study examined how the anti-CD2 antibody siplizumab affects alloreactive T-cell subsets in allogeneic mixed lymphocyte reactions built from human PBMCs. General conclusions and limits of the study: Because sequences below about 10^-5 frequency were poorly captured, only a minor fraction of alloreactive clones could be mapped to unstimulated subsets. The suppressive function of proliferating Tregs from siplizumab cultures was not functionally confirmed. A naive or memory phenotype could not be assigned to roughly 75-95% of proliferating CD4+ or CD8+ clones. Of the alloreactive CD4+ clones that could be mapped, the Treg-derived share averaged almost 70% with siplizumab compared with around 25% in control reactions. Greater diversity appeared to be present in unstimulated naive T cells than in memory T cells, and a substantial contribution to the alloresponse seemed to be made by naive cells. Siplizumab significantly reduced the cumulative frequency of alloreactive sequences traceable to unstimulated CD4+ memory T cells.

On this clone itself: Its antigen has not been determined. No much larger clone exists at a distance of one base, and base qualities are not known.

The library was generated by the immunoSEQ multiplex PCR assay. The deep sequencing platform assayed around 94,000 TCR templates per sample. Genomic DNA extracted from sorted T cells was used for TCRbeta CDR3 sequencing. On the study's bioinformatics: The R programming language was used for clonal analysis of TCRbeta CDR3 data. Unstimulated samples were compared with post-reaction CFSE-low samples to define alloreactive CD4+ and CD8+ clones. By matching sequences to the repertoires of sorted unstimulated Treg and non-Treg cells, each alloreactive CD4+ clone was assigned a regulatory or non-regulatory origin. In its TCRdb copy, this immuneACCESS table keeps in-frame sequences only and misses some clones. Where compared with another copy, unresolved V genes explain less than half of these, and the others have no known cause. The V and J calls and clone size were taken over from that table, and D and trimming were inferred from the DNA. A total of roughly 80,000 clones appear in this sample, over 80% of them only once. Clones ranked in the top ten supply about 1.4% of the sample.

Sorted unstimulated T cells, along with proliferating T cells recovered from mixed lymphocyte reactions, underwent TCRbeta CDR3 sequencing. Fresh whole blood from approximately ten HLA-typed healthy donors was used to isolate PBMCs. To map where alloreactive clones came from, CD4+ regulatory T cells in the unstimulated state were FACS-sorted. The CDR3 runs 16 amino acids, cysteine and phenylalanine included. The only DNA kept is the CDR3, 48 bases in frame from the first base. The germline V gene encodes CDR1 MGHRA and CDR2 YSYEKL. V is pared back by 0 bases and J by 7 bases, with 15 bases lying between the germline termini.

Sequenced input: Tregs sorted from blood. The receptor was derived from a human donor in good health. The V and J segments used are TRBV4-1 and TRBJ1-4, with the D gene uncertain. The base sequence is TGCGCCAGCAGCCAAGATTCGGGCCGAAGAACTGAAAAACTGTTTTTT. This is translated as CASSQDSGRRTEKLFF.